This entry concerns a single T cell receptor beta chain. Method: immunoSEQ multiplex PCR; TCRdb's copy keeps in-frame clones and lacks some. The sample has approximately 480,000 clones, approximately 90% seen once. This record belongs to a study of Ad26.COV2.S vaccination and SARS-CoV-2 variants. Study overall: Intramuscularly, Ad26.COV2.S was given either once or twice, 56 days apart.

The V and J ends lost 0 bases and 9 bases respectively, with 6 bases between them. This CDR3 contains 12 residues. Treatment of the sample: around 19 received Ad26.COV2.S at low or high dose, single or two shots; roughly 5 received placebo; per-sample allocation not given. Collection of samples fell on day 63 after the first vaccine or placebo injection. V usage is TRBV12-3 or TRBV12-4 and J usage is TRBJ2-1, with a possible D match to TRBD1 (6 bases). The sample in question was peripheral blood, obtained in a trial of Ad26.COV2.S vaccine versus placebo. This clonotype was obtained from a person aged 18-65 years who received the Ad26.COV2.S COVID-19 vaccine or a placebo. In DNA, the CDR3 is TGTGCCAGCAGTTTAGCGGGGGCTGAGCAGTTCTTC. Translation: CASSLAGAEQFF.